This T cell receptor beta chain was obtained from a study of blood T cell repertoires in COVID-19. Germline-derived CDR1 and CDR2 are ENHRY and SYGVKD. V lost 2 bases and J lost 4; bases outside the gene matches: 4. The CDR3 sequence is 16 residues long. The protocol was immunoSEQ multiplex PCR, while the TCRdb copy is restricted to in-frame clones and leaves out a portion. Of 95,000 to 150,000 clones in the sample, approximately 90% were seen once. Material for sequencing was peripheral blood. This receptor was obtained from a man over 45 with acute or convalescent COVID-19. The chain links TRBV10-3 to TRBJ2-4; 11 bases match TRBD2. CDR3 DNA: TGTGCCATCAGTGAGGTGGGACTAGCGGAAAAAAACATTCAGTACTTC. It encodes CAISEVGLAEKNIQYF.